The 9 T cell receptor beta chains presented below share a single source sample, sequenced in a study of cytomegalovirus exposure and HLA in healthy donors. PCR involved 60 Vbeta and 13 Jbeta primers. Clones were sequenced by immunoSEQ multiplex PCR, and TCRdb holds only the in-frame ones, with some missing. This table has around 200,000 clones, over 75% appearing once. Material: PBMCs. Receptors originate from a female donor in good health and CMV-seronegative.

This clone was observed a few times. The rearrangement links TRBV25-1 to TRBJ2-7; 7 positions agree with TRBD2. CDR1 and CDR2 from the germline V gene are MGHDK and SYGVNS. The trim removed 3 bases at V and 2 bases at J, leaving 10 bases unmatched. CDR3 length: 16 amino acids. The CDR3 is CASSELLAVKAYEQYF. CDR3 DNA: TGTGCCAGCAGTGAGCTCCTAGCGGTCAAAGCCTACGAGCAGTACTTC.

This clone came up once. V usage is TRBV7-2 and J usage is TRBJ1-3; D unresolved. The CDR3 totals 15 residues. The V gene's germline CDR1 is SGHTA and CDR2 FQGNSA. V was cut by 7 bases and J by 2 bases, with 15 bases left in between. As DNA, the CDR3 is TGTGCCAGCACCCTAGATGTCGCTCCTGGAAACACCATATATTTT. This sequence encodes CASTLDVAPGNTIYF.

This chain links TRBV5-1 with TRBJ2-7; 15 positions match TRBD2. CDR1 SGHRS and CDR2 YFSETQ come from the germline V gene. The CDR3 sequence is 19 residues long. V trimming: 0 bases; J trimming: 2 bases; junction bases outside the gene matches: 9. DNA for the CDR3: TGCGCCAGCAGCTTGGGAGGGACTAGCGGGGGGAAATATCCCTACGAGCAGTACTTC. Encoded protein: CASSLGGTSGGKYPYEQYF.

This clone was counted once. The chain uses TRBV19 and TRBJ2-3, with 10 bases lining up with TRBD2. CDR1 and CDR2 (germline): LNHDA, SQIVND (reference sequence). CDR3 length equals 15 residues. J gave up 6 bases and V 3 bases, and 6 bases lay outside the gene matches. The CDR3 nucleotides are TGTGCCAGTAGTATTAGCGGGGGGCGGGACGATACGCAGTATTTT. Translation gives CASSISGGRDDTQYF.

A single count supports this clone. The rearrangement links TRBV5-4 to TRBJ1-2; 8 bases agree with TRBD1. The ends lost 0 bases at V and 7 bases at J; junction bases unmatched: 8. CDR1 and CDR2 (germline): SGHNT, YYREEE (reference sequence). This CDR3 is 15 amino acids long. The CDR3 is CASSLGQGHWGGYTF. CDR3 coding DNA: TGTGCCAGCAGCTTGGGACAGGGGCACTGGGGTGGCTACACCTTC. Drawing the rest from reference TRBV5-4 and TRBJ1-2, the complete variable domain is ETGVTQSPTHLIKTRGQQVTLRCSSQSGHNTVSWYQQALGQGPQFIFQYYREEENGRGNFPPRFSGLQFPNYSSELNVNALELDDSALYLCASSLGQGHWGGYTFGSGTRLTVV.

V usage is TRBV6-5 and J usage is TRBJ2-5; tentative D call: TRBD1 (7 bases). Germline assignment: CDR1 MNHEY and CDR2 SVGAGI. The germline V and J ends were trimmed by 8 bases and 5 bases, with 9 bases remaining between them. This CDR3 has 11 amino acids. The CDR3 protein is CASSGGETQYF. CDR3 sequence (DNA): TGTGCCAGCTCAGGGGGGGAGACCCAGTACTTC.

The CDR3 reads CASSLAWTSGRNEQFF. The CDR3 DNA reads TGTGCCAGCAGCTTAGCCTGGACTAGCGGGAGGAATGAGCAGTTCTTC. The chain is built from TRBV7-6 and TRBJ2-1, with 14 bases fitting TRBD2. V dropped 0 bases and J dropped 7; count of bases not matched to a gene: 2. Germline CDR1 reads SGHVS; CDR2 reads FNYEAQ. The CDR3 runs 16 residues.

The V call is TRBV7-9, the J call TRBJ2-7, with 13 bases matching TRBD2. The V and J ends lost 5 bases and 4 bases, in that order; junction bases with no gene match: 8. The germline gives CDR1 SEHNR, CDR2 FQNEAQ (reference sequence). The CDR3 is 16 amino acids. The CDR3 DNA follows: TGTGCCAGCAGCCGGACTAGCGGGAGAATGGTGTACGAGCAGTACTTC. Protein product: CASSRTSGRMVYEQYF.

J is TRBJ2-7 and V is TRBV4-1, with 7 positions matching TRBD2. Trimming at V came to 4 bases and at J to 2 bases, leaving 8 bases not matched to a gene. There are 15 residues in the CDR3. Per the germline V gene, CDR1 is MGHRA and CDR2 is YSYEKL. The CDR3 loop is CASSPTLAGPYEQYF. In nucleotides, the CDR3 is TGCGCCAGCAGCCCCACATTAGCGGGCCCCTACGAGCAGTACTTC.